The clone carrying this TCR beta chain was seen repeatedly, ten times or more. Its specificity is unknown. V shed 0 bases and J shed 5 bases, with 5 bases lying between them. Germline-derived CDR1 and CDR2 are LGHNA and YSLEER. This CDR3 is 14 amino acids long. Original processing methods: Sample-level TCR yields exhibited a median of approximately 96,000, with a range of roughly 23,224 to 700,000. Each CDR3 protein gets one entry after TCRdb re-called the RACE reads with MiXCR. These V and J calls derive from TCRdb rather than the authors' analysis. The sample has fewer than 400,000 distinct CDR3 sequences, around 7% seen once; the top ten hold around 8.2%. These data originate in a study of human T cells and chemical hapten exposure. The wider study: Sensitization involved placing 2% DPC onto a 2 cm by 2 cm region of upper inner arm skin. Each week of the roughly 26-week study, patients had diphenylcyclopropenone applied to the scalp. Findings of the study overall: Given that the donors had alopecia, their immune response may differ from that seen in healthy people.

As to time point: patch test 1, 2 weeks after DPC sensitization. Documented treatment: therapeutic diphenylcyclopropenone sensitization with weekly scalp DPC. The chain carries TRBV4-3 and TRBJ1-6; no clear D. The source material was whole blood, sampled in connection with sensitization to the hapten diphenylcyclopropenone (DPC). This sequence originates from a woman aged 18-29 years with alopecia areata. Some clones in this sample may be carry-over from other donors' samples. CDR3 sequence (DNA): TGCGCCAGCAGCCAAGATCAGAATAATTCACCCCTCCACTTT. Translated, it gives CASSQDQNNSPLHF.